This T cell receptor beta chain was sequenced in a study of blood T cells in healthy people across ages. The overall study: There was about one barcoded beta molecule captured by template switching per two T cells.

Points on this clonotype: Its antigen is not known.

Findings of the study overall: It was held that the diversity estimates obtained from one million T cells were underestimates.

A second PCR of roughly 7 to 11 cycles used a sample-barcoded 5' primer and a J-beta primer mix. Through a template-switch adaptor with 12 random nucleotides, each cDNA molecule received a tag. TCRdb re-called the 5' RACE reads with MiXCR, one entry per CDR3 protein. Of approximately 810,000 distinct CDR3 sequences listed, less than 35% are singletons. CDR3 length: 17 amino acids. Trimming left V 1 base short and J 8 bases short, with 21 bases between. Germline CDR1 is SGHDN and CDR2 is FVKESK. The receptor was derived from a woman older than 75 in good health. Sequenced input: blood. This chain links TRBV14 with TRBJ2-1; possibly TRBD2 for D (7 bases). Here the CDR3 DNA reads TGTGCCAGCAGCCAAGGATTGCGGGGGCCCGGATGGGATGAGCAGTTCTTC. Its protein is CASSQGLRGPGWDEQFF.